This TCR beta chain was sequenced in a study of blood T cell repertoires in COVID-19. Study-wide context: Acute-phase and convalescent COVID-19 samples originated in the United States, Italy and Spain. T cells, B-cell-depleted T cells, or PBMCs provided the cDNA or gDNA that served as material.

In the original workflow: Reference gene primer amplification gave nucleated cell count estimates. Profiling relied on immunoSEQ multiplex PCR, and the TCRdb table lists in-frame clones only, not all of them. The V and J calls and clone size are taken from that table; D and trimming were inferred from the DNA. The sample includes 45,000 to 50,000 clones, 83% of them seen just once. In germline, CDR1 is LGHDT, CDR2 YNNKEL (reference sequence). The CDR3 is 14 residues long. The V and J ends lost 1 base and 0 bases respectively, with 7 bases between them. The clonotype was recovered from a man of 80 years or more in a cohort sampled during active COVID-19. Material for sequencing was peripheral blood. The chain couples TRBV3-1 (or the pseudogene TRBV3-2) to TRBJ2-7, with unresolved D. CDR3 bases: TGTGCCAGCAGCCAAGTCACAAGCTCCTACGAGCAGTACTTC. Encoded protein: CASSQVTSSYEQYF.